This T cell receptor beta chain was found in a study of T cells expressing NK-cell markers. Looking at the study overall: TCR beta repertoires came from sorted CD3+CD56+NKG2C+, CD3+CD56+NKG2C- and CD3+CD56-NKG2C+ T cells.

This CDR3 spans 14 amino acids. Generation of TCR beta cDNA was performed by 5'RACE template switching incorporating UMIs. TCRdb reworked the 5' RACE reads into one entry per CDR3 protein, no DNA. The table counts 300,000 to 450,000 distinct CDR3 sequences; over 4% lies in the top ten. Notes on this clonotype: The antigen is unknown.

Study-level results: Questions lingered over whether expanded NKG2C+ T cell clones were HCMV-specific.

The receptor was isolated from a man aged 18-75 years in good health. Sequenced material: blood T cells: a sorted CD56 or NKG2C T cell subset, CD4+ or CD8+ T cells, or bulk PBMC T cells (not recorded which). The V call is TRBV12-3 or TRBV12-4, the J call TRBJ2-1. CDR3 protein: CASSLMRSSDEQFF.